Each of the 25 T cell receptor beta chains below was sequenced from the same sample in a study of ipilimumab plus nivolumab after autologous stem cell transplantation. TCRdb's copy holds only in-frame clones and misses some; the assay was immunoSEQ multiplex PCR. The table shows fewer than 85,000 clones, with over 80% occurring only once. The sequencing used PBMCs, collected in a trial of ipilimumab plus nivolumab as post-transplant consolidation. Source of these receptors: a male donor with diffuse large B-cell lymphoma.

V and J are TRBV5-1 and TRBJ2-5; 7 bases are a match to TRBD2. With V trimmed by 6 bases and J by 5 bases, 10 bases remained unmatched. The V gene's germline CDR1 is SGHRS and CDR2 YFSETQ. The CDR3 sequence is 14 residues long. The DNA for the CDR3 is TGCGCCAGCACCCCCCGAGCGGGGTTGGAGACCCAGTACTTC. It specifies CASTPRAGLETQYF. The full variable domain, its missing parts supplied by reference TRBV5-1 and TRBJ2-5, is KAGVTQTPRYLIKTRGQQVTLSCSPISGHRSVSWYQQTPGQGLQFLFEYFSETQRNKGNFPGRFSGRQFSNSRSEMNVSTLELGDSALYLCASTPRAGLETQYFGPGTRLLVL.

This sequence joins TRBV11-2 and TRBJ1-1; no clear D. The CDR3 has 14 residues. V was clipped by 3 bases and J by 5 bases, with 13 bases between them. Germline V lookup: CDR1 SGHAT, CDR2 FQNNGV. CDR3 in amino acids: CASSLFLGNTEAFF. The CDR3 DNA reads TGTGCCAGCAGCTTGTTCCTGGGCAATACTGAAGCTTTCTTT.

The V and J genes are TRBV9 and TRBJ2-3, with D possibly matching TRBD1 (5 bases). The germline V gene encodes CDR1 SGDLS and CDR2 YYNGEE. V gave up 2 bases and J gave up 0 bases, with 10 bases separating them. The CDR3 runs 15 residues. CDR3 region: CASSVQGSSTDTQYF. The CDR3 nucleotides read TGTGCCAGCAGCGTGCAGGGTTCTAGCACAGATACGCAGTATTTT. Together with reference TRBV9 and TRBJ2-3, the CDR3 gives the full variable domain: DSGVTQTPKHLITATGQRVTLRCSPRSGDLSVYWYQQSLDQGLQFLIQYYNGEERAKGNILERFSAQQFPDLHSELNLSSLELGDSALYFCASSVQGSSTDTQYFGPGTRLTVL.

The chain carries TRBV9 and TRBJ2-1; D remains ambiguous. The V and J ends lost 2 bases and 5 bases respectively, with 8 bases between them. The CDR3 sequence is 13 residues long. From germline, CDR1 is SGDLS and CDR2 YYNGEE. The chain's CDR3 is CASSVAGHNEQFF. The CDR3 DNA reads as TGTGCCAGCAGCGTGGCAGGACACAATGAGCAGTTCTTC.

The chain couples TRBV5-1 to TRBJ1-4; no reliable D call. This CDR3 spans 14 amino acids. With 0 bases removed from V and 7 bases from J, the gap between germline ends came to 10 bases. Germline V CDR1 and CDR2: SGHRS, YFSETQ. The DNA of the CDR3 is TGCGCCAGCAGCTTGGTGGGGAATAGTGAAAAACTGTTTTTT. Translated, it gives CASSLVGNSEKLFF.

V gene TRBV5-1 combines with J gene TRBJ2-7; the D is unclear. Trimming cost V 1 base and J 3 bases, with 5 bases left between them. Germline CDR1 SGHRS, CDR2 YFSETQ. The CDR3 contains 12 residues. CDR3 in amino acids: CASSLLGYEQYF. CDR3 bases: TGCGCCAGCAGCTTGTTAGGCTACGAGCAGTACTTC. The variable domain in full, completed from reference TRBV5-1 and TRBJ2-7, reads KAGVTQTPRYLIKTRGQQVTLSCSPISGHRSVSWYQQTPGQGLQFLFEYFSETQRNKGNFPGRFSGRQFSNSRSEMNVSTLELGDSALYLCASSLLGYEQYFGPGTRLTVT.

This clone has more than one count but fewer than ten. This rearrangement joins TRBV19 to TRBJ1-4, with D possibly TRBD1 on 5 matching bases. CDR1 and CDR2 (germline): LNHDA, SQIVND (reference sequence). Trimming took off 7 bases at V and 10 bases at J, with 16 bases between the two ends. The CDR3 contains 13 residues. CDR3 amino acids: CASMGRGGAKLFF. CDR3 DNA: TGTGCCAGTATGGGAAGGGGCGGAGCAAAACTGTTTTTT.

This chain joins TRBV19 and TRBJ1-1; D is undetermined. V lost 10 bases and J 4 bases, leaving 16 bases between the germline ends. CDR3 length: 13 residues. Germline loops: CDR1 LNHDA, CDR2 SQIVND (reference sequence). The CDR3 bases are TGTGCCACTGGATACACCGATAGCACTGAAGCTTTCTTT. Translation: CATGYTDSTEAFF.

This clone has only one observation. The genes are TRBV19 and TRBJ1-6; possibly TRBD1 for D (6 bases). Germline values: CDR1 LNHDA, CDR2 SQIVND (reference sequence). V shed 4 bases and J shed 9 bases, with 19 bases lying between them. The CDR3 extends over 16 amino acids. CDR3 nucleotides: TGTGCCAGTAGTAGGGGACACAGGGAAGTTGGTTCACCCCTCCACTTT. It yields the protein CASSRGHREVGSPLHF.

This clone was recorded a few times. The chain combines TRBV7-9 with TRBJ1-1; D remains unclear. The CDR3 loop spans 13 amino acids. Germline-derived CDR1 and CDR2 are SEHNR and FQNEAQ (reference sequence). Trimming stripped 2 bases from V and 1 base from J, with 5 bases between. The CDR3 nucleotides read TGTGCCAGCAGCTTACTCGAGAACACTGAAGCTTTCTTT. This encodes CASSLLENTEAFF.

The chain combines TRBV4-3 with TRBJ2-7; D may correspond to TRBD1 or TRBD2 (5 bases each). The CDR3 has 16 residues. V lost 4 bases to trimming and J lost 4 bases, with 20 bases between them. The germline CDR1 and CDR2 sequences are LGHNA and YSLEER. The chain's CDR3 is CASSPSGIGDGYEQYF. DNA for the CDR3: TGCGCCAGCAGCCCGTCCGGGATAGGGGATGGGTACGAGCAGTACTTC.

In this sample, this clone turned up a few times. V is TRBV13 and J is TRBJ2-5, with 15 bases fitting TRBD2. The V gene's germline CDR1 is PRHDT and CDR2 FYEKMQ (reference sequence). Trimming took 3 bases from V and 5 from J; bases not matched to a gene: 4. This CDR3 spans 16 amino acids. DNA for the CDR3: TGTGCCAGCAGCTTCGGACTAGCGGGGGGGCCGGAGACCCAGTACTTC. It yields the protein CASSFGLAGGPETQYF.

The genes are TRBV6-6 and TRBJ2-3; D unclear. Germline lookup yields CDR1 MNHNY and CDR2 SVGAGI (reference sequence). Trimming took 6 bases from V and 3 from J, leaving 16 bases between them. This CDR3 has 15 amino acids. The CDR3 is CASRPAQKTTDTQYF. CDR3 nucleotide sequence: TGTGCCAGCAGACCCGCACAAAAAACAACAGATACGCAGTATTTT.

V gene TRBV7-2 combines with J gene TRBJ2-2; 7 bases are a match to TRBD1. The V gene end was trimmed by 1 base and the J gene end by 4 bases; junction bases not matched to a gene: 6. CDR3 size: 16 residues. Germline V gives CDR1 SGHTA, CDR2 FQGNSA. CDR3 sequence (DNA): TGTGCCAGCAGCTTAGTAGACAGGGCTGTCACCGGGGAGCTGTTTTTT. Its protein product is CASSLVDRAVTGELFF.

CDR3 bases: TGTGCCAGCGGGTCGATTGGGGGGGGAAAACTGTTTTTT. This translates into CASGSIGGGKLFF. V is TRBV2 and J is TRBJ1-4; tentative D call: TRBD1 (5 bases). V dropped 8 bases and J dropped 10 bases, with 17 bases sitting between them. Germline values: CDR1 SNHLY, CDR2 FYNNEI. This CDR3 is built from 13 residues.

The CDR3 nucleotides are TGTGCCAGCAGCTGGGTCGGGGCTTATGGCTACACCTTC. Amino acid sequence: CASSWVGAYGYTF. The V and J genes are TRBV7-9 and TRBJ1-2, with a weak D call TRBD1 (5 bases). Trimming left V 4 bases short and J 5 bases short, with 11 bases between. Germline V gene lookup returns CDR1 SEHNR and CDR2 FQNEAQ (reference sequence). CDR3 length: 13 residues. The variable domain in full, with the rest retrieved from reference TRBV7-9 and TRBJ1-2, is DTGVSQNPRHKITKRGQNVTFRCDPISEHNRLYWYRQTLGQGPEFLTYFQNEAQLEKSRLLSDRFSAERPKGSFSTLEIQRTEQGDSAMYLCASSWVGAYGYTFGSGTRLTVV.

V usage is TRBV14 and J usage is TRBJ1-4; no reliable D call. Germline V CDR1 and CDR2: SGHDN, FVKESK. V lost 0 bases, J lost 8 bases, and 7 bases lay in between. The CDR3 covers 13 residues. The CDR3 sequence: CASSQDLGEKLFF. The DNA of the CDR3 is TGTGCCAGCAGCCAAGATCTCGGGGAAAAACTGTTTTTT. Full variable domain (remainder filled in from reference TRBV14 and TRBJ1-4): EAGVTQFPSHSVIEKGQTVTLRCDPISGHDNLYWYRRVMGKEIKFLLHFVKESKQDESGMPNNRFLAERTGGTYSTLKVQPAELEDSGVYFCASSQDLGEKLFFGSGTQLSVL.

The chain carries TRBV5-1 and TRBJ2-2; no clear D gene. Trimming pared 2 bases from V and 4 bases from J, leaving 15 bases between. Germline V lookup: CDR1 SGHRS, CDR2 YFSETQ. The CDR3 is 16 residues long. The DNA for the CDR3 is TGCGCCAGCAGCTTCGTGCCTAGTCGTGGCACCGGGGAGCTGTTTTTT. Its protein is CASSFVPSRGTGELFF.

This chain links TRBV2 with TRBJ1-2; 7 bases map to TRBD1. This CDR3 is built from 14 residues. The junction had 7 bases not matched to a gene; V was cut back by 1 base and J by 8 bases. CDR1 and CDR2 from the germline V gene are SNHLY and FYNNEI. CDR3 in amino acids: CASSEETGSSGYTF. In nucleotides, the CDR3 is TGTGCCAGCAGTGAAGAGACAGGGAGCAGCGGCTACACCTTC.

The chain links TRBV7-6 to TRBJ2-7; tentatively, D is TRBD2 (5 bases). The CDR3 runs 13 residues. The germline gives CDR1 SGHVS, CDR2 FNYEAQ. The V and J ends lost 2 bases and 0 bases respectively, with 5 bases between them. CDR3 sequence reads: CASSLTSSYEQYF. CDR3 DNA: TGTGCCAGCAGCTTAACTAGCTCCTACGAGCAGTACTTC.

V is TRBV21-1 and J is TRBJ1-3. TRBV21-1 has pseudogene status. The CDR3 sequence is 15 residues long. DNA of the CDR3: TGTGCCAGCAGCACTCGGGGGAACTCTGGAAACACCATATATTTT. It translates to CASSTRGNSGNTIYF.

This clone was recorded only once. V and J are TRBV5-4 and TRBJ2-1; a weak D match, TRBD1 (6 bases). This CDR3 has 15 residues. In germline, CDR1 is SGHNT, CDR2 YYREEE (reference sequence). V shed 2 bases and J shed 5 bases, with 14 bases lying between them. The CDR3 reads CASSLFSGADNEQFF. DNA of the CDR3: TGTGCCAGCAGCTTATTTTCAGGGGCCGACAATGAGCAGTTCTTC.

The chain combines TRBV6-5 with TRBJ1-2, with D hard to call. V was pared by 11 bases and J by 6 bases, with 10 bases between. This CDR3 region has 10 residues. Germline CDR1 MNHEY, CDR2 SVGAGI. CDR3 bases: TGTGCCGGCCGGCTTGATGGCTACACCTTC. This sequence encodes CAGRLDGYTF.

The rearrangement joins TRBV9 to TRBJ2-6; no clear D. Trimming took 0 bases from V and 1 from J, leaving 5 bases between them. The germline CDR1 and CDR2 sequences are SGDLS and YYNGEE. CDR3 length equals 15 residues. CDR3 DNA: TGTGCCAGCAGCGTAGTCGGTTCTGGGGCCAACGTCCTGACTTTC. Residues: CASSVVGSGANVLTF. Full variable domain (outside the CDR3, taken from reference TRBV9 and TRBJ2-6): DSGVTQTPKHLITATGQRVTLRCSPRSGDLSVYWYQQSLDQGLQFLIQYYNGEERAKGNILERFSAQQFPDLHSELNLSSLELGDSALYFCASSVVGSGANVLTFGAGSRLTVL.

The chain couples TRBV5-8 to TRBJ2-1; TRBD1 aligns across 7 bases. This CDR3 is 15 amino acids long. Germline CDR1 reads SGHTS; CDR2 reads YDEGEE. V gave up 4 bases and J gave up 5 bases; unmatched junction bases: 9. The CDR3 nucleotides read TGTGCCAGCAGCCCAGACAGGGTCGTACACAATGAGCAGTTCTTC. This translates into CASSPDRVVHNEQFF. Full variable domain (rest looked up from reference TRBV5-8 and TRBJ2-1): EAGVTQSPTHLIKTRGQQATLRCSPISGHTSVYWYQQALGLGLQFLLWYDEGEERNRGNFPPRFSGRQFPNYSSELNVNALELEDSALYLCASSPDRVVHNEQFFGPGTRLTVL.